This T cell receptor beta chain was profiled in a study of T cells after yellow fever vaccination. Study outcomes and limitations: Primary-vaccination clones mostly resurfaced post-booster (more than 95% CD4, 85% to 90% CD8). FACS-sorted repertoires might harbor abundant contaminating clonotypes from the bulk population.

This clonotype was recorded many times. What it recognizes is unknown. This CDR3 comprises 14 residues. The V segment lost 5 bases and the J segment 4 bases; nucleotides outside the gene matches: 7. MiXCR was run by TCRdb on the 5' RACE reads, yielding one entry per CDR3 protein. The data hold some 110,000 distinct CDR3 sequences, with 7.4% observed a single time. Specimen: CD4+ T cells sorted from PBMCs, collected roughly 10 days after the first yellow fever vaccination. The chain is built from TRBV12-3 or TRBV12-4 and TRBJ2-7, with 8 positions matching TRBD2. The receptor was isolated from a man between 18 and 35 years old who received the YFV17D yellow fever vaccine. CDR3: CASSGGGGRYEQYF. Written as DNA, the CDR3 is TGTGCCAGCAGTGGGGGCGGGGGGCGTTACGAGCAGTACTTC.